A single sample is the source of the 27 T cell receptor beta chains below, sequenced in a study of OX40 agonist ivuxolimab in advanced cancers. Using immunoSEQ multiplex PCR, the repertoire was profiled, and TCRdb retains in-frame clones only, with some absent. The profile shows about 86,000 clones, 70% to 90% of them singletons. Sequencing used CD4+ or CD8+ T cells sorted from blood, obtained in a trial of the OX40 agonist ivuxolimab. All receptors come from an adult with an advanced solid tumor such as melanoma, head and neck, liver or kidney cancer.

J is TRBJ2-7 and V is TRBV28; 8 bases line up with TRBD1. The CDR3 has 13 residues. V lost 5 bases to trimming and J lost 6 bases; unmatched junction nucleotides: 6. CDR1 is MDHEN and CDR2 is SYDVKM in the germline V gene. The CDR3 DNA is TGTGCCAGCAGTACACGGACAGGGTTCGAGCAGTACTTC. It specifies CASSTRTGFEQYF. Full variable domain (outside the CDR3, taken from reference TRBV28 and TRBJ2-7): DVKVTQSSRYLVKRTGEKVFLECVQDMDHENMFWYRQDPGLGLRLIYFSYDVKMKEKGDIPEGYSVSREKKERFSLILESASTNQTSMYLCASSTRTGFEQYFGPGTRLTVT.

The rearrangement links TRBV6-5 to TRBJ2-7; 7 nucleotides align to TRBD1. J was trimmed by 5 bases and V by 6 bases; bases with no gene match: 1. Germline loops: CDR1 MNHEY, CDR2 SVGAGI. The CDR3 consists of 11 residues. DNA for the CDR3: TGTGCCAGCAGCGACAGGGACGAGCAGTACTTC. It is translated as CASSDRDEQYF.

In its sample, this clone was seen once. The chain links TRBV7-2 to TRBJ2-5; no definite D call. The germline V gene encodes CDR1 SGHTA and CDR2 FQGNSA. This CDR3 region has 13 residues. V lost 5 bases to trimming and J lost 1 base, with 8 bases between them. The CDR3 loop is CASSQDRQETQYF. Here the CDR3 DNA reads TGTGCCAGCAGCCAGGACCGCCAAGAGACCCAGTACTTC.

The chain recombines TRBV27 with TRBJ2-7; D possibly matches TRBD1 or TRBD2 (5 bases each). Trimming stripped 8 bases from V and 2 bases from J, with 19 bases between. Germline-derived CDR1 and CDR2 are MNHEY and SMNVEV (reference sequence). This CDR3 region has 15 residues. This chain's CDR3 is CASREIGTGTYEQYF. For the CDR3, the DNA is TGTGCCAGCCGCGAGATAGGGACGGGTACCTACGAGCAGTACTTC.

The chain employs TRBV18 and TRBJ1-4; no reliable D call. CDR3 length equals 13 residues. Trimming took off 3 bases at V and 4 bases at J, with 6 bases between the two ends. The germline CDR1 and CDR2 sequences are KGHSH and LQKENI. The chain's CDR3 is CASSPAVNEKLFF. The CDR3 region has the DNA TGTGCCAGCTCACCTGCGGTTAATGAAAAACTGTTTTTT.

The chain is built from TRBV14 and TRBJ1-3; D is possibly TRBD1 (6 bases). From germline, CDR1 is SGHDN and CDR2 FVKESK. The V end was cut by 1 base, the J end by 0 bases, with 10 bases between. The CDR3 runs to 16 residues. The CDR3 DNA is TGTGCCAGCAGCCAAGGGACAGCTCACTCTGGAAACACCATATATTTT. It is translated as CASSQGTAHSGNTIYF.

This clone was detected only a few times. This chain links TRBV5-1 with TRBJ1-5; 9 nucleotides agree with TRBD1. Germline V gene sequence: CDR1 SGHRS, CDR2 YFSETQ. V gave up 0 bases and J gave up 9 bases; unmatched junction bases: 7. The CDR3 runs to 15 residues. The CDR3 region is CASSLEGQGDGPQHF. CDR3 DNA: TGCGCCAGCAGCTTGGAGGGACAGGGCGACGGGCCCCAGCATTTT.

The chain recombines TRBV5-4 with TRBJ1-1, with D possibly TRBD1 on 6 matching bases. V was cut by 7 bases and J by 2 bases, with 12 bases left in between. The germline gives CDR1 SGHNT, CDR2 YYREEE (reference sequence). The CDR3 totals 13 residues. The CDR3: CASGRTVNTEAFF. In nucleotides, the CDR3 is TGTGCCAGCGGGCGGACAGTAAACACTGAAGCTTTCTTT.

Turning to this clone: Germline and junction disagree at one end, which may indicate a read error. The J gene is TRBJ1-5, the V gene TRBV30; 7 nucleotides line up with TRBD1. This CDR3 region has 13 residues. In germline, CDR1 is GTSNPN, CDR2 SVGIG (reference sequence). CDR3 amino acids: CASTRGDNRPQHF. The DNA for the CDR3 is TGTGCCTCGACCAGGGGGGACAATCGGCCCCAGCATTTT.

The V call is TRBV4-3, the J call TRBJ1-2; TRBD1 agrees at 11 bases. The V gene end was trimmed by 0 bases and the J gene end by 8 bases; junction bases not matched to a gene: 2. The CDR3 totals 14 residues. From germline, CDR1 is LGHNA and CDR2 YSLEER. CDR3 sequence reads: CASSQDRTGGGYTF. CDR3 sequence (DNA): TGCGCCAGCAGCCAAGATAGGACAGGGGGCGGCTACACCTTC.

This chain joins TRBV9 and TRBJ2-5, with TRBD1 matching over 12 bases. The germline CDR1 and CDR2 sequences are SGDLS and YYNGEE. The CDR3 has 14 amino acids. Trimming took 4 bases from V and 6 from J; bases not matched to a gene: 4. CDR3 bases: TGTGCCAGCAGCCTGGGACAGGGGGCGCAGACCCAGTACTTC. It encodes CASSLGQGAQTQYF.

This sequence joins TRBV9 and TRBJ1-3, with D hard to call. Trimming pared 0 bases from V and 0 bases from J, leaving 7 bases between. Germline loops: CDR1 SGDLS, CDR2 YYNGEE. This CDR3 contains 15 residues. CDR3 in amino acids: CASSVGHNSGNTIYF. In DNA, the CDR3 is TGTGCCAGCAGCGTAGGACACAACTCTGGAAACACCATATATTTT.

V is TRBV18 and J is TRBJ1-1; TRBD1 is a possible D gene (6 bases). Trimming cost V 1 base and J 0 bases, with 9 bases left between them. The CDR3 sequence is 15 residues long. Germline CDR1 reads KGHSH; CDR2 reads LQKENI. CDR3 nucleotides: TGTGCCAGCTCACCACTACAGGGTATGAACACTGAAGCTTTCTTT. Its protein product is CASSPLQGMNTEAFF.

The gene calls are TRBV5-1 and TRBJ2-7; possibly TRBD2 for D (6 bases). V shed 3 bases and J shed 5 bases, with 15 bases lying between them. CDR3 size: 14 residues. The germline V gene has CDR1 SGHRS and CDR2 YFSETQ. The CDR3 sequence: CASSSTSGTDEQYF. CDR3 sequence (DNA): TGCGCCAGCAGCTCTACTTCCGGGACTGACGAGCAGTACTTC.

In its sample, this clone was seen once. V and J are TRBV2 and TRBJ2-7, with TRBD2 identical over 7 bases. V was clipped by 11 bases and J by 6 bases; unmatched bases: 7. This CDR3 is 11 amino acids long. Looked up from germline, CDR1 is SNHLY and CDR2 is FYNNEI. CDR3 loop: CAGGELVEQYF. In DNA form, the CDR3 reads TGTGCCGGGGGGGAGCTCGTCGAGCAGTACTTC.

V and J are TRBV9 and TRBJ1-6; TRBD1 aligns across 7 bases. From germline, CDR1 is SGDLS and CDR2 YYNGEE. This CDR3 region has 14 residues. The V segment lost 0 bases and the J segment 9 bases; nucleotides outside the gene matches: 3. The CDR3 nucleotides read TGTGCCAGCAGCGTAGGACAGGGTCTTTCACCCCTCCACTTT. It encodes CASSVGQGLSPLHF. Full variable domain (rest looked up from reference TRBV9 and TRBJ1-6): DSGVTQTPKHLITATGQRVTLRCSPRSGDLSVYWYQQSLDQGLQFLIQYYNGEERAKGNILERFSAQQFPDLHSELNLSSLELGDSALYFCASSVGQGLSPLHFGNGTRLTVT.

The V gene is TRBV19, the J gene TRBJ1-1, with 7 bases identical to TRBD1. Per germline, CDR1 LNHDA and CDR2 SQIVND (reference sequence). J gave up 6 bases and V 6 bases, and 7 bases lay outside the gene matches. The CDR3 runs to 13 residues. This CDR3 is CASSRRTGPEAFF. In DNA, the CDR3 is TGTGCCAGTAGCCGTCGGACAGGACCTGAAGCTTTCTTT.

The chain carries TRBV5-5 and TRBJ2-3; 12 bases map to TRBD2. Germline CDR1 SGHKS, CDR2 YYEKEE (reference sequence). This CDR3 is built from 17 residues. V gave up 4 bases and J gave up 0 bases; unmatched junction bases: 6. The chain's CDR3 is CASSGRTSGTSTDTQYF. The DNA for the CDR3 is TGTGCCAGCAGCGGGCGGACTAGCGGGACGAGCACAGATACGCAGTATTTT. Filled out from reference TRBV5-5 and TRBJ2-3, the complete variable domain reads DAGVTQSPTHLIKTRGQQVTLRCSPISGHKSVSWYQQVLGQGPQFIFQYYEKEERGRGNFPDRFSARQFPNYSSELNVNALLLGDSALYLCASSGRTSGTSTDTQYFGPGTRLTVL.

The J gene is TRBJ2-5, the V gene TRBV12-5; TRBD1 matches at 8 bases. This CDR3 region has 14 residues. Trimming at V came to 4 bases and at J to 2 bases, leaving 3 bases not matched to a gene. Germline V gene data show CDR1 as LGHNT and CDR2 as FRNRAP. The CDR3 region is CASGSDRGQETQYF. The CDR3 nucleotides read TGTGCTAGTGGTTCCGACAGGGGTCAAGAGACCCAGTACTTC.

The chain employs TRBV4-1 and TRBJ2-1, with a possible D match to TRBD2 (7 bases). Germline lookup yields CDR1 MGHRA and CDR2 YSYEKL. CDR3 length: 19 amino acids. The germline V and J ends were trimmed by 1 base and 7 bases, with 26 bases remaining between them. In DNA form, the CDR3 reads TGCGCCAGCAGCCAAGGCCCGATGATTGCGGGGGCAACACTAAATGAGCAGTTCTTC. Translating it yields CASSQGPMIAGATLNEQFF.

This chain joins TRBV7-2 and TRBJ1-2; no reliable D call. CDR1 and CDR2 from the germline V gene are SGHTA and FQGNSA. The CDR3 loop spans 13 amino acids. Trimming cost V 2 bases and J 6 bases, with 10 bases left between them. CDR3 DNA: TGTGCCAGCAGCTTACAAGGGCCCAATGGCTACACCTTC. Protein: CASSLQGPNGYTF.

V is TRBV19 and J is TRBJ1-1, with a weak D call TRBD1 (5 bases). The V gene lost 1 base and the J gene lost 7 bases, with 10 bases spanning the gap. This CDR3 region has 13 residues. Germline CDR1 is LNHDA and CDR2 is SQIVND (reference sequence). The DNA for the CDR3 is TGTGCCAGTAGTATAGTACGGGGCGTTGAAGCTTTCTTT. Its translation: CASSIVRGVEAFF.

This chain joins TRBV6-5 and TRBJ2-5; 9 bases align to TRBD1. This CDR3 has 15 residues. The V gene end was trimmed by 4 bases and the J gene end by 6 bases; junction bases not matched to a gene: 9. The V gene's germline CDR1 is MNHEY and CDR2 SVGAGI. The CDR3 region is CASSFRDRDGKTQYF. For the CDR3, the DNA is TGTGCCAGCAGTTTCCGGGACAGGGATGGAAAGACCCAGTACTTC.

The chain carries TRBV29-1 and TRBJ1-2; 8 bases line up with TRBD1. The CDR3 has 14 residues. CDR1 is SQVTM, CDR2 ANQGSEA, per germline. The J segment lost 2 bases and the V segment lost 7 bases, leaving 9 bases of the junction unmatched. CDR3 bases: TGCAGCGGAATCGAAACAGGGGGAAACTATGGCTACACCTTC. This codes for CSGIETGGNYGYTF.

This clone was observed a handful of times. The CDR3 carries no conserved terminal phenylalanine or tryptophan, so it likely arises from a read error. It is unclear where the CDR3 begins or ends on the DNA, so no DNA is shown, and the CDR3 is as TCRdb lists it. The V gene is TRBV29-1, the J gene TRBJ1-1; TRBD1 reflects the table's D call only, with no check against the DNA. CDR1 SQVTM and CDR2 ANQGSEA come from the germline V gene. The CDR3 is made up of 12 amino acids, end residues included. CDR3 amino acids: CSDGTIKGVYGV.

The V call is TRBV7-3, the J call TRBJ1-1; D unresolved. The CDR3 extends over 15 amino acids. Germline V lookup: CDR1 SGHTA, CDR2 FQGTGA. With 4 bases removed from V and 1 base from J, the gap between germline ends came to 13 bases. In nucleotides, the CDR3 is TGTGCCAGCAGCTCCTTGAACAGTGGGAACACTGAAGCTTTCTTT. Its protein is CASSSLNSGNTEAFF.

This chain uses TRBV11-1 with TRBJ2-5; tentative D call: TRBD2 (5 bases). Germline V gene data show CDR1 as SGHAT and CDR2 as FQDESV (reference sequence). CDR3 size: 17 residues. V gave up 3 bases and J gave up 4 bases, with 21 bases separating them. The CDR3, as DNA: TGTGCCAGCAGCTTTTCTAGCCCGGGGTCGAGCGGAGAGACCCAGTACTTC. Encoded protein: CASSFSSPGSSGETQYF.